Following are 25 T cell receptor beta chains from one sample sequenced in a study of shared clonotypes between healthy human individuals (dated by TCRdb to the early 2020s). For the CD8 naive samples, CD45RO-negative cells were positively selected for CCR7, yielding a CD45RA+CCR7+ population from which TemRA cells were excluded. The library was built by means of the immunoSEQ multiplex PCR assay. TCRdb stores this immuneACCESS table with in-frame sequences only. Part of the clones is absent; in the studies checked, under half of the shortfall reflects unresolved V genes, and no reason is known for the rest. The sample table contains about 2 million clones; only one count was recorded for about 95% of them. The top ten hold approximately 1.2% of the sample. Sequenced: naive CD8+ T cells sorted from blood. The sample's cell subset or site label is to be understood as: CD45RA+CCR7+. The receptors derive from a man aged 18 to 29 in good health.

The chain couples TRBV29-1 to TRBJ1-5; no firm D call. The germline CDR1 and CDR2 sequences are SQVTM and ANQGSEA. Trimming took off 1 base at V and 0 bases at J, with 10 bases between the two ends. The CDR3 contains 15 residues. The CDR3 DNA follows: TGCAGCGTTGAAGCCCGGGGAGATAGCAATCAGCCCCAGCATTTT. It specifies CSVEARGDSNQPQHF.

The V call is TRBV6-6, the J call TRBJ2-5, with a weak D call TRBD2 (7 bases). The CDR3 spans 15 residues. Germline V gene sequence: CDR1 MNHNY, CDR2 SVGAGI (reference sequence). V lost 5 bases to trimming and J lost 5 bases, with 18 bases between them. The CDR3 reads CASSQTSWRGETQYF. In DNA form, the CDR3 reads TGTGCCAGCAGTCAGACTAGCTGGAGGGGGGAGACCCAGTACTTC.

The chain is built from TRBV7-9 and TRBJ2-3; D not certain. CDR1 is SEHNR and CDR2 is FQNEAQ in the germline V gene (reference sequence). The CDR3 loop spans 12 amino acids. Trimming cost V 5 bases and J 9 bases, with 12 bases left between them. CDR3 DNA sequence: TGTGCCAGCAGCCATGCCCCCAGGACGCAGTATTTT. It yields the protein CASSHAPRTQYF.

A remark on this clone: At one end, the junction sequence differs from germline, possibly due to a read error. The genes are TRBV7-7 and TRBJ2-7; D perhaps matches TRBD1 (6 bases). The germline gives CDR1 SSHAT, CDR2 FNYEAQ (reference sequence). The CDR3 consists of 15 residues. The CDR3: CASSPASGVGNEQYF. CDR3 sequence (DNA): TGTGCTAGCAGCCCGGCCTCAGGGGTCGGCAACGAGCAGTACTTC.

The genes are TRBV10-3 and TRBJ2-7; 8 bases line up with TRBD1. Germline V gene lookup returns CDR1 ENHRY and CDR2 SYGVKD. The CDR3 extends over 18 amino acids. Trimming took 6 bases from V and 0 from J; bases not matched to a gene: 16. The CDR3 protein is CAISPEAGGVPYSYEQYF. CDR3 nucleotides: TGTGCCATCAGCCCCGAGGCAGGGGGCGTTCCTTACTCCTACGAGCAGTACTTC.

The chain is built from TRBV4-1 and TRBJ1-1; TRBD1 matches 7 bases. V shed 4 bases, J shed 4 bases, and the junction held 6 bases outside the gene matches. This CDR3 comprises 14 residues. Per the germline V gene, CDR1 is MGHRA and CDR2 is YSYEKL. The CDR3 loop is CASSRQGGVTEAFF. The CDR3 nucleotides read TGCGCCAGCAGCCGACAGGGTGGGGTCACTGAAGCTTTCTTT.

CDR3 sequence: CSSCMAGFSADTQYF. DNA of the CDR3: TGCAGCTCATGTATGGCAGGGTTTAGCGCAGATACGCAGTATTTT. The chain has TRBV29-1 and TRBJ2-3, with D possibly called TRBD1 or TRBD2 (5 bases each). The V gene lost 8 bases and the J gene lost 4 bases, with 22 bases spanning the gap. Germline CDR1 reads SQVTM; CDR2 reads ANQGSEA. The length of the CDR3 is 15 residues.

The chain joins TRBV6-6 to TRBJ2-1; no clear D. Germline V lookup: CDR1 MNHNY, CDR2 SVGAGI (reference sequence). V lost 0 bases, J lost 9 bases, and 12 bases lay in between. This CDR3 is 14 amino acids long. This chain's CDR3 is CASSYSDATGEQFF. In DNA form, the CDR3 reads TGTGCCAGCAGTTACTCAGACGCGACGGGTGAGCAGTTCTTC.

Note on this clone: Compared with germline, one end of the junction differs, possibly owing to a read error. The chain is built from TRBV6-5 and TRBJ2-2; no definite D call. The V gene's germline CDR1 is MNHEY and CDR2 SVGAGI. This CDR3 is 14 amino acids long. The CDR3 sequence: CANSYGQNTGELFF. DNA of the CDR3: TGTGCCAACAGTTACGGTCAAAACACCGGGGAGCTGTTTTTT.

The J gene is TRBJ2-2, the V gene TRBV6-1, with D possibly being TRBD1 (5 bases). The germline V gene encodes CDR1 MNHNS and CDR2 SASEGT. This CDR3 contains 17 residues. Trimming took 2 bases from V and 4 from J, leaving 17 bases between them. CDR3 loop: CASSELGAGPATGELFF. CDR3 nucleotide sequence: TGTGCCAGCAGTGAATTAGGGGCAGGCCCGGCCACCGGGGAGCTGTTTTTT.

The chain uses TRBV11-2 and TRBJ1-4; a weak D match, TRBD1 (5 bases). The CDR3 sequence is 18 residues long. The germline CDR1 and CDR2 sequences are SGHAT and FQNNGV. V shed 0 bases and J shed 2 bases, with 16 bases lying between them. The chain's CDR3 is CASSLEVQGGTTNEKLFF. The DNA for the CDR3 is TGTGCCAGCAGCTTAGAGGTGCAGGGAGGGACTACTAATGAAAAACTGTTTTTT.

In the case of this clone: Distinct nucleotide sequences in the sample also encode this CDR3. The chain recombines TRBV27 with TRBJ2-1, with 7 bases fitting TRBD2. V lost 4 bases, J lost 7 bases, and 1 base stayed unmatched. The germline CDR1 and CDR2 sequences are MNHEY and SMNVEV (reference sequence). This CDR3 contains 12 residues. CDR3 sequence: CASSWGLNEQFF. Written as DNA, the CDR3 is TGTGCCAGCAGTTGGGGACTAAATGAGCAGTTCTTC.

The chain employs TRBV7-9 and TRBJ2-2; maybe TRBD2 (5 bases). V lost 2 bases to trimming and J lost 5 bases, with 15 bases between them. In germline, CDR1 is SEHNR, CDR2 FQNEAQ (reference sequence). The CDR3 has 16 residues. In DNA form, the CDR3 reads TGTGCCAGCAGCTTAATGGACTCAACGGGGACCGGGGAGCTGTTTTTT. This translates into CASSLMDSTGTGELFF.

The chain uses TRBV7-9 and TRBJ2-3; D tentatively reads TRBD1 or TRBD2 (5 bases each). Deletions cut 7 bases from V and 6 bases from J, with 17 bases between. This CDR3 region has 14 residues. Germline values: CDR1 SEHNR, CDR2 FQNEAQ (reference sequence). In DNA, the CDR3 is TGTGCCAGCACCTCATGGGGACCCGGCGATACGCAGTATTTT. Protein: CASTSWGPGDTQYF. Supplemented by reference TRBV7-9 and TRBJ2-3, the full variable domain reads DTGVSQNPRHKITKRGQNVTFRCDPISEHNRLYWYRQTLGQGPEFLTYFQNEAQLEKSRLLSDRFSAERPKGSFSTLEIQRTEQGDSAMYLCASTSWGPGDTQYFGPGTRLTVL.

The chain has TRBV6-1 and TRBJ2-7; tentatively, D is TRBD1 or TRBD2 (5 bases each). The V and J ends lost 2 bases and 4 bases respectively, with 15 bases between them. Germline V gene data show CDR1 as MNHNS and CDR2 as SASEGT. CDR3 length: 15 amino acids. CDR3 loop: CASSELWSEGYEQYF. CDR3 bases: TGTGCCAGCAGTGAACTCTGGTCAGAGGGGTACGAGCAGTACTTC.

DNA for the CDR3: TGTGCCAGCAGCCCGGACGTAGGCTACGAGCAGTACTTC. It encodes CASSPDVGYEQYF. The chain is built from TRBV7-3 and TRBJ2-7, with D hard to call. The ends were cut back, 5 bases at V and 3 bases at J, with 11 bases in the middle. Per germline, CDR1 SGHTA and CDR2 FQGTGA. There are 13 residues in the CDR3.

This chain uses TRBV28 with TRBJ1-4, with no clear D. Looked up from germline, CDR1 is MDHEN and CDR2 is SYDVKM. Between the trimmed V and J ends, which lost 2 bases and 2 bases, there was a span of 3 bases. This CDR3 comprises 13 residues. The CDR3, as DNA: TGTGCCAGCAGTTTAAGGACTAATGAAAAACTGTTTTTT. Encoded protein: CASSLRTNEKLFF.

This chain links TRBV21-1 with TRBJ2-7; the DNA was not compared with TRBD1, the D call given in the table. TRBV21-1 is designated a pseudogene. The length of the CDR3 is 17 residues. CDR3 bases: TGTGCCAGCAGCAAAGACCTTCTAGGACAGGAGACCTACGAGCAGTACTTC. Its translation is CASSKDLLGQETYEQYF.

The CDR3 DNA follows: TGTGCCAGCAGTGAAGCCCCAGGGGCTGGAAACACCATATATTTT. Translating gives CASSEAPGAGNTIYF. The rearrangement links TRBV6-1 to TRBJ1-3, with D possibly TRBD1 on 6 matching bases. Germline V gene lookup returns CDR1 MNHNS and CDR2 SASEGT. V dropped 0 bases and J dropped 2 bases, with 8 bases sitting between them. This CDR3 has 15 amino acids.

A note on this clone: In the same sample, other DNA sequences code for this CDR3. J is TRBJ2-7 and V is TRBV6-6; D perhaps matches TRBD1 (5 bases). Germline V gene lookup returns CDR1 MNHNY and CDR2 SVGAGI (reference sequence). V gave up 5 bases and J gave up 3 bases, with 8 bases separating them. The CDR3 sequence is 12 residues long. The CDR3 sequence is CASSPDNYEQYF. The CDR3, as DNA: TGTGCCAGCAGTCCGGACAACTACGAGCAGTACTTC.

Points on this clone: Other nucleotide sequences from this sample produce the same CDR3. This chain connects TRBV7-6 to TRBJ2-7, with 7 bases that match TRBD2. CDR1 is SGHVS, CDR2 FNYEAQ, per germline. This CDR3 has 14 residues. Losses at the gene ends were 2 bases for V and 3 bases for J; bases not matched to a gene: 4. The CDR3 protein is CASSLTGGLYEQYF. Here the CDR3 DNA reads TGTGCCAGCAGCTTAACGGGGGGTCTCTACGAGCAGTACTTC. The full variable domain, its missing parts supplied by reference TRBV7-6 and TRBJ2-7, is GAGVSQSPRYKVTKRGQDVALRCDPISGHVSLYWYRQALGQGPEFLTYFNYEAQQDKSGLPNDRFSAERPEGSISTLTIQRTEQRDSAMYRCASSLTGGLYEQYFGPGTRLTVT.

V and J are TRBV19 and TRBJ2-2; D call uncertain. The V gene lost 7 bases and the J gene lost 7 bases, with 10 bases spanning the gap. There are 12 residues in the CDR3. CDR1 and CDR2 (germline): LNHDA, SQIVND (reference sequence). In nucleotides, the CDR3 is TGTGCCAGTATCCGAGATAACGGGGAGCTGTTTTTT. It translates to CASIRDNGELFF.

This rearrangement joins TRBV4-3 to TRBJ1-5; the D gene is possibly TRBD1 (5 bases). Germline-derived CDR1 and CDR2 are LGHNA and YSLEER. This CDR3 comprises 17 residues. V was pared by 0 bases and J by 2 bases, with 14 bases between. The chain's CDR3 is CASSQDPPGGGNQPQHF. The CDR3 coding sequence is TGCGCCAGCAGCCAAGATCCACCCGGGGGGGGCAATCAGCCCCAGCATTTT.

This clone was picked up one time. The chain is built from TRBV5-1 and TRBJ1-2, with TRBD1 matching 9 bases. V trimming: 3 bases; J trimming: 3 bases; junction bases outside the gene matches: 9. Germline loops: CDR1 SGHRS, CDR2 YFSETQ. This CDR3 comprises 16 residues. The CDR3: CASSSGTGTPYYGYTF. The CDR3 nucleotides read TGCGCCAGCAGCTCCGGGACAGGGACCCCTTACTATGGCTACACCTTC.

The chain recombines TRBV6-5 with TRBJ1-1; tentative D call: TRBD1 (5 bases). CDR1 is MNHEY, CDR2 SVGAGI, per germline. Between the trimmed V and J ends, which lost 8 bases and 3 bases, there was a span of 16 bases. The CDR3 spans 14 residues. The CDR3 here is CASLVRGGDTEAFF. DNA of the CDR3: TGTGCCAGCCTCGTACGGGGCGGCGACACTGAAGCTTTCTTT.